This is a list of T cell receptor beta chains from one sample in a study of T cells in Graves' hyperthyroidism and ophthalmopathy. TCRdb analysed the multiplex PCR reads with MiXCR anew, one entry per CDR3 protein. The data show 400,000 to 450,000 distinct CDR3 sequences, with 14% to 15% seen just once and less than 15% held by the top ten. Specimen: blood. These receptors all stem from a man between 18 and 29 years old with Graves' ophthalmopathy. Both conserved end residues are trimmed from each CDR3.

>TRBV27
ASSPISSLNTEAF
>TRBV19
ASILQGGNEQF
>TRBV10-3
AISPGGEGSYEQY
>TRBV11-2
ASSLGDSPRDTQY
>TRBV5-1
ASSWGRTEAF
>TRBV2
ASKGLADSYEQY
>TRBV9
ASSVPGSPLH
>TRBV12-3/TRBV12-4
ASSPVSRDTYSSGANVLT
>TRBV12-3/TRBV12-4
ASSTNLGNTIY
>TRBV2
ASTILDLGETQY
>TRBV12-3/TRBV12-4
ASSALGNTEAF
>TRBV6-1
ASRKMDSGNTIY
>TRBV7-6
ASSFRQGANTEAF
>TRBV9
ASSVTGPSTEAF
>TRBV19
ASSIDAGAYEQY
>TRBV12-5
ASGSQPGGGTEAF
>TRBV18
ASSPRDSIGEQY
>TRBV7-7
ASTLDRGSQETQY
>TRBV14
ASSQGWIGEQY
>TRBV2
ASRAHISADTQY
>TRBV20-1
SARDRPRGPETQY
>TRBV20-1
SASGGLARNEQY
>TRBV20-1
SARDLNGELF
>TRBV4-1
ASSQDPDTNGYGYT
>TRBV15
ATSSRTGNQPQH
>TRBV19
ASSISPTPGYEQY
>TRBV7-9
ACREGNSPLH
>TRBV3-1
ASSHFKRGLDTQY
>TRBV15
ATSRPGRQGFFYGYT
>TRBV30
AWSVRTGAEAF
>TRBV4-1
ASSHAPGTSGAGEQY
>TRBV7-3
ASSLTGFETQY
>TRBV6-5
ASSYSGKTQY
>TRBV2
ASSGRTGGYEQY
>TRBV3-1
ASSQDPSSMGEKLF
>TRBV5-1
ASSLVRGMNNEQF
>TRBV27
ASSQAFRDTYEQY
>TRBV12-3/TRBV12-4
ASSNRPGVTQY
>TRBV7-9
ASSSSVGLDTEAF
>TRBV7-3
ASSWGTSGGADTQY